Reported below is one T cell receptor (beta chain). Its antigen is not identified. The TCR alpha and TCR beta cDNA libraries, bearing sample barcodes and UMIs, were generated by 5'RACE using constant-segment primers. TCRdb called the 5' RACE reads again in MiXCR, with one record for every CDR3 protein. The table has 530,000 or so distinct CDR3 sequences, 17% seen once; the top ten hold less than 10%. This CDR3 comprises 16 residues. The V gene lost 1 base and the J gene lost 1 base, with 13 bases spanning the gap. Germline V gene lookup returns CDR1 LGHDT and CDR2 YNNKEL (reference sequence). The sample belongs to a study of T-cell memory formation after mild COVID-19. At the level of the study: Largely donor-specific TCR clusters were found.

Study-level findings and limits: Pre-infection memory held some responding clones, suggesting pre-existing cross-reactive T cells responded.

The sample comprised PBMCs or a T cell subset sorted from them (not recorded which). The V gene is TRBV3-1, the J gene TRBJ1-1; the D is unclear. The clonotype was recovered from an adult woman who had mild COVID-19 (a few samples of this study predate the infection). Cell type and time point are not known. The CDR3, as DNA: TGTGCCAGCAGCCAAGTCTGGTTCGTTGGGAACACTGAAGCTTTCTTT. Translation gives CASSQVWFVGNTEAFF. Filled out from reference TRBV3-1 and TRBJ1-1, the complete variable domain reads DTAVSQTPKYLVTQMGNDKSIKCEQNLGHDTMYWYKQDSKKFLKIMFSYNNKELIINETVPNRFSPKSPDKAHLNLHINSLELGDSAVYFCASSQVWFVGNTEAFFGQGTRLTVV.